These 3 T cell receptor beta chains originate from one sample sequenced in a study of CD8+ T cells in alopecia areata. Reverse transcribed after extraction, RNA yielded cDNA as the sequencing template. TCRdb keeps only in-frame clones here, not all; method: immunoSEQ multiplex PCR. The table includes nearly 95,000 clones, about 71% detected once. Treatment given: oral pan-JAK inhibitor, 5-10 mg twice daily. This sample comprised CD8+ T cells sorted from blood, obtained at approximately week 42, from a patient treated with tofacitinib. The receptors shown here come from a human donor with alopecia areata.

The J gene is TRBJ2-7, the V gene TRBV7-6; TRBD1 matches at 7 bases. The CDR3 is made up of 14 amino acids. The V segment lost 5 bases and the J segment 0 bases; nucleotides outside the gene matches: 4. CDR1 is SGHVS, CDR2 FNYEAQ, per germline. The CDR3 coding sequence is TGTGCCAGCAGCCCGGACAGGACCTCCTACGAGCAGTACTTC. It is translated as CASSPDRTSYEQYF.

The J gene is TRBJ2-5, the V gene TRBV2, with TRBD2 identical over 10 bases. The closer fit of TRBJ2-7 to the DNA end suggests the J call may be wrong. Germline CDR1 is SNHLY and CDR2 is FYNNEI. The CDR3 has 17 residues. In DNA, the CDR3 is TGTGCCAGCAGTGAGAAGGGACTAGCGCGAGATACCTACGAGCAGTACTTC. Protein: CASSEKGLARDTYEQYF.

The chain carries TRBV7-2 and TRBJ2-1, with unresolved D. V was shortened by 1 base and J by 1 base, with 8 bases between the two germline ends. The CDR3 is 15 amino acids. Germline CDR1 reads SGHTA; CDR2 reads FQGNSA. Here the CDR3 DNA reads TGTGCCAGCAGCTTAGATACGGGTTCCTACAATGAGCAGTTCTTC. As protein: CASSLDTGSYNEQFF. Variable domain in full (rest from reference TRBV7-2 and TRBJ2-1): GAGVSQSPSNKVTEKGKDVELRCDPISGHTALYWYRQSLGQGLEFLIYFQGNSAPDKSGLPSDRFSAERTGGSVSTLTIQRTQQEDSAVYLCASSLDTGSYNEQFFGPGTRLTVL.